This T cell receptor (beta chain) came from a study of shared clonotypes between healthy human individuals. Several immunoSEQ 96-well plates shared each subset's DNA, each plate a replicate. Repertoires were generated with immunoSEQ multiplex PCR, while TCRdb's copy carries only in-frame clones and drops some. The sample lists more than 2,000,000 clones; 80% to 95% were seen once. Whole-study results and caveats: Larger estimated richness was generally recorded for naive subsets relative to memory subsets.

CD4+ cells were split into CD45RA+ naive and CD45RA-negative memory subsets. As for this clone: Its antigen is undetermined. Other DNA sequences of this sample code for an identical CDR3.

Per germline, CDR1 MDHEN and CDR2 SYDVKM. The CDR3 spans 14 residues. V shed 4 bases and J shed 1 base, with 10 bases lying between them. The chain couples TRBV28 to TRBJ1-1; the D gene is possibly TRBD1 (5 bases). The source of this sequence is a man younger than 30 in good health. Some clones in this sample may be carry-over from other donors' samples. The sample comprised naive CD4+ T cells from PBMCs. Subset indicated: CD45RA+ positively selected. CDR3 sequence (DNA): TGTGCCAGCAGTTCCTCGGGACGGAACACTGAAGCTTTCTTT. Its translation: CASSSSGRNTEAFF.